This T cell receptor (beta chain) was found in a study of Ad26.COV2.S vaccination and SARS-CoV-2 variants. Overall study: Intramuscularly, Ad26.COV2.S was given either once or twice, 56 days apart.

The treatment: roughly 19 received Ad26.COV2.S at low or high dose, single or two shots; a few received placebo; per-sample allocation not given. Sampling occurred on day 63 after the first vaccine or placebo injection. Within Boston, the person who donated was an adult of 18-55 years. The administered vaccine (an Ad26 vector) expressed Wuhan-strain SARS-CoV-2 spike. The data were produced by immunoSEQ multiplex PCR, yet TCRdb's version contains in-frame clones alone and is incomplete. The data hold approximately 410,000 clones, with 92% observed a single time. This sequence was found in a person aged 18 to 59 who received the Ad26.COV2.S COVID-19 vaccine or a placebo. The sequencing here drew on peripheral blood, taken in a trial of Ad26.COV2.S vaccine versus placebo.

CDR3 loop: CAISETQGNSNQPQHF. The CDR3 bases are TGTGCCATCAGTGAGACCCAGGGAAATAGCAATCAGCCCCAGCATTTT. The V and J genes are TRBV10-3 and TRBJ1-5, with a tentative D call TRBD1 (5 bases). Trimming left V 2 bases short and J 0 bases short, with 11 bases between. CDR1 and CDR2 (germline): ENHRY, SYGVKD. This CDR3 region has 16 residues.